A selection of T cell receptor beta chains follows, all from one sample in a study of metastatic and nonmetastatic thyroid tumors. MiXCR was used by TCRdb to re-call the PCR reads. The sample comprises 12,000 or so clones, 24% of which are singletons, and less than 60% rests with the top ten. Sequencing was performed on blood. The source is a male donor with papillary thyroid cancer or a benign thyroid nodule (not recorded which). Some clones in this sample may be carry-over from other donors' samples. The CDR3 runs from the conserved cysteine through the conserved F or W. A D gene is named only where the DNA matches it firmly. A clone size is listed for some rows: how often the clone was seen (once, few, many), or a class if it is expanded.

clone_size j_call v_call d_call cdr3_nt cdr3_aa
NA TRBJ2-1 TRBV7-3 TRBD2 TGTGCCAGCAGCTTAACTGGACTAGCGGGAGGTGAGCAGTTCTTC CASSLTGLAGGEQFF
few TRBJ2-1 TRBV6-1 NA TGTGCCAGCAGTGACGGGGCGGGACCTAATGAGCAGTTCTTC CASSDGAGPNEQFF
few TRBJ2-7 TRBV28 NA TGTGCCAGCAGTCCCCAGCAGTACCGTGTCTCCTACGAGCAGTACTTC CASSPQQYRVSYEQYF
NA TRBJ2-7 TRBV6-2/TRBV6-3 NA TGTGCCAGCAGTTTCAAGGGAGGAGGTTCCTCCCACGAGCAGTACTTC CASSFKGGGSSHEQYF
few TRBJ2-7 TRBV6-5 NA TGTGCCAGCAGTTACTCGCTAACAGCGCCCTACGAGCAGTACTTC CASSYSLTAPYEQYF
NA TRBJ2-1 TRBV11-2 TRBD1 TGTGCCAGCAGCCCACTCGGCCGGGCCCAACAGGGGAATGAGCAGTTCTTC CASSPLGRAQQGNEQFF
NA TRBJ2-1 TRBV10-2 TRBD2 TGCGCCAGCAGAGGACTAGCGGGAGAGTTTGGGAATGAGCAGTTCTTC CASRGLAGEFGNEQFF
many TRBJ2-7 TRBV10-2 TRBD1 TGCGCCAGCAGTGGGACAGGGAGCTCCTACGAGCAGTACTTC CASSGTGSSYEQYF
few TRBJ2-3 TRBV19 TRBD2 TGTGCCAGTAGTAAAGCGGGGACTCCAGATACGCAGTATTTT CASSKAGTPDTQYF
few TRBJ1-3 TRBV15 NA TGTGCCACCAGTAAGCGGGGAGATGGAAACACCATATATTTT CATSKRGDGNTIYF
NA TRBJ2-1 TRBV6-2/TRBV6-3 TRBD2 TGTGCCAGCAGTTCAGGACTAGTGGCCTACAATGAGCAGTTCTTC CASSSGLVAYNEQFF
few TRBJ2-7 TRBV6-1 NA TGTGCCAGCAGTGAAGGAGGGGGTAGTGCCTACGAGCAGTACTTC CASSEGGGSAYEQYF
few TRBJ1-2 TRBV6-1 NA TGTGCCAGCAGCCAAGATGGGGAGGGGTATGGCTACACCTTC CASSQDGEGYGYTF
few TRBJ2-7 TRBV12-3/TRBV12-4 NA TGTGCCAGCAGTTTCCGCACGAGGACCTACGAGCAGTACTTC CASSFRTRTYEQYF
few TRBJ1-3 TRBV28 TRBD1 TGTGCCAGCAGTTCGGGGACAGGCTCTGGAAACACCATATATTTT CASSSGTGSGNTIYF
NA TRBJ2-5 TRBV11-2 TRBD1 TGTGCCAGCAGCCATGGGACAGATAAGACCCAGTACTTC CASSHGTDKTQYF
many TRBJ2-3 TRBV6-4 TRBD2 TGTGCCAGCAGTGCTAGCGGGAGCCCAGATACGCAGTATTTT CASSASGSPDTQYF
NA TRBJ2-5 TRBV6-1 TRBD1 TGTGCCAGCAGCACGAGGATTAAAACCGGGACAGGGACGGAGACCCAGTACTTC CASSTRIKTGTGTETQYF
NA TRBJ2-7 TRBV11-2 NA TGTGCCAGCAGCTTAAGCAGGGAAAGTCACGAGCAGTACTTC CASSLSRESHEQYF
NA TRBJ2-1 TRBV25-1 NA TGTGCCAGCAGTGAAGGTGGCGACAATGAGCAGTTCTTC CASSEGGDNEQFF
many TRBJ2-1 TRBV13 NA TGTGCCAGCAGCTTACGTGGGCAGGGGTCCTACAATGAGCAGTTCTTC CASSLRGQGSYNEQFF
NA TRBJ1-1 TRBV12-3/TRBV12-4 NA TGTGCCAGCAGTTTAATGGGGCAGGGAAGGACGAACACTGAAGCTTTCTTT CASSLMGQGRTNTEAFF
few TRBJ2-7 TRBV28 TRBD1 TGTGCCAGCAGTTTCCCGGGATCAGGGGGCGAGCAGTACTTC CASSFPGSGGEQYF
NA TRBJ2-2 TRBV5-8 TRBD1 TGTGCCAGCAGCCTAACGGGCAGGGGGACCGGGGAGCTGTTTTTT CASSLTGRGTGELFF
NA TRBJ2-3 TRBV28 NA TGTGCCAGCAGTAGTGGGGGAAGGGCAGATACGCAGTATTTT CASSSGGRADTQYF
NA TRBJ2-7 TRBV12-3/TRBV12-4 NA TGTGCCAGCAGTTTAGGAGTCGAGCAGTACTTC CASSLGVEQYF
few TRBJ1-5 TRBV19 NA TGTGCCAGTAGTTACAGTCCCCAGCATTTT CASSYSPQHF